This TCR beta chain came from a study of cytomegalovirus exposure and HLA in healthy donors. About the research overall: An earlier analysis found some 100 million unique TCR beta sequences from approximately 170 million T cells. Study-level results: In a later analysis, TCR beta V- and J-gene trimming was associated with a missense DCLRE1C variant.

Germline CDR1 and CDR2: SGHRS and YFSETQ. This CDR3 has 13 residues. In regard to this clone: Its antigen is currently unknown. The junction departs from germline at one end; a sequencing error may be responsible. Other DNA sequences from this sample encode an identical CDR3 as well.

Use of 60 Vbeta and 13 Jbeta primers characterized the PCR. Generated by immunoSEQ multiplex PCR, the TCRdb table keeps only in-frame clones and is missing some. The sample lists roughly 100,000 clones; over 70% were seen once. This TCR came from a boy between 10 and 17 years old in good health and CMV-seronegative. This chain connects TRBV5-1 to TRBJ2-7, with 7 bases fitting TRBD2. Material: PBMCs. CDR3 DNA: TGTGCCAGCAGCCCTCGGACTAGTCACGAGCAGTACTTC. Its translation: CASSPRTSHEQYF.